This T cell receptor beta chain was identified during a study of graft-versus-host responses after intestinal transplantation. The study's findings and limits: The highest levels of circulating GvH clones went along with early declines in HvG clones after transplant.

The ends lost 3 bases at V and 0 bases at J; junction bases unmatched: 6. Germline loops: CDR1 SGHRS, CDR2 YFSETQ. The CDR3 is 17 residues long. Profiling relied on immunoSEQ multiplex PCR, and the TCRdb table lists in-frame clones only, not all of them. The repertoire includes about 93,000 clones, approximately 82% of them detected once, and 0.8% to 0.9% sits in the top ten. A remark on this clone: What it binds is unknown.

This receptor was obtained from a human donor who received an intestinal transplant. The specimen comprised unstimulated CD4+ T cells sorted from spleen or lymph node cells, sampled before intestinal transplant. This chain uses TRBV5-1 with TRBJ2-6; 7 bases are shared with TRBD2. CDR3 nucleotides: TGCGCCAGCAGCTCGGGGGAGGGAGTCTCTGGGGCCAACGTCCTGACTTTC. Protein: CASSSGEGVSGANVLTF.